Shown below are 10 T cell receptor beta chains from a single sample sequenced in a study of T cell responses to AZD1222 COVID-19 vaccine. Method: immunoSEQ multiplex PCR; TCRdb's copy keeps in-frame clones and lacks some. The sample has roughly 180,000 clones, roughly nine tenths seen once. Material: peripheral blood, obtained 28 days after the second AZD1222 dose. The receptors were sampled from an adult who received the AZD1222 COVID-19 vaccine.

The rearrangement uses TRBV28 and TRBJ1-4; D may be TRBD1 (5 bases). This CDR3 has 14 amino acids. Germline V gene data show CDR1 as MDHEN and CDR2 as SYDVKM. Trimming removed 4 bases at V and 8 bases at J, with 14 bases between. The chain's CDR3 is CASSSPGTGEKLFF. In nucleotides, the CDR3 is TGTGCCAGCAGTTCCCCCGGGACTGGAGAAAAACTGTTTTTT. The full variable domain, with the rest looked up from reference TRBV28 and TRBJ1-4, is DVKVTQSSRYLVKRTGEKVFLECVQDMDHENMFWYRQDPGLGLRLIYFSYDVKMKEKGDIPEGYSVSREKKERFSLILESASTNQTSMYLCASSSPGTGEKLFFGSGTQLSVL.

The genes are TRBV2 and TRBJ1-2, with 8 bases identical to TRBD1. V lost 4 bases and J lost 6; bases outside the gene matches: 4. The CDR3 is 13 residues long. Germline CDR1 is SNHLY and CDR2 is FYNNEI. In nucleotides, the CDR3 is TGTGCCAGCAGTGTACAGGGGGGGAATGGCTACACCTTC. It specifies CASSVQGGNGYTF.

This chain uses TRBV6-6 with TRBJ2-7, with TRBD2 matching 11 bases. Germline V gene lookup returns CDR1 MNHNY and CDR2 SVGAGI (reference sequence). The CDR3 is made up of 19 amino acids. The V gene end was trimmed by 5 bases and the J gene end by 1 base; junction bases not matched to a gene: 16. As DNA, the CDR3 is TGTGCCAGCAGTCAGGGTTATAGCGGGAGGGCGATTTTTTCCTACGAGCAGTACTTC. Residues: CASSQGYSGRAIFSYEQYF.

This clone is a singleton in its sample. The rearrangement links TRBV10-1 to TRBJ1-5; D is possibly TRBD1 (6 bases). The CDR3 contains 19 residues. Trimming cost V 6 bases and J 2 bases, with 26 bases left between them. CDR1 is WNHNN, CDR2 SYGVQD, per germline (reference sequence). The CDR3 sequence is CASSQTGTQGRAGNQPQHF. The CDR3 nucleotides are TGCGCCAGCAGCCAAACCGGGACACAGGGTAGGGCAGGCAATCAGCCCCAGCATTTT.

V gene TRBV5-1 combines with J gene TRBJ1-5; D gene unclear. The length of the CDR3 is 14 residues. Germline values: CDR1 SGHRS, CDR2 YFSETQ. V shed 3 bases and J shed 5 bases, with 12 bases lying between them. The CDR3 region has the DNA TGCGCCAGCAGCTCGACCCCTAACGATCAGCCCCAGCATTTT. Amino acid sequence: CASSSTPNDQPQHF.

J is TRBJ2-3 and V is TRBV20-1, with 10 bases identical to TRBD2. This CDR3 comprises 15 residues. CDR1 and CDR2 (germline): DFQATT, SNEGSKA (reference sequence). Trimming removed 3 bases from V and 1 base from J; junction bases left unmatched: 4. The CDR3: CSASTSGIRTDTQYF. CDR3 DNA sequence: TGCAGTGCTAGTACTAGCGGGATCCGCACAGATACGCAGTATTTT.

The chain recombines TRBV5-6 with TRBJ1-5, with D possibly matching TRBD1 (6 bases). The ends were cut back, 3 bases at V and 7 bases at J, with 23 bases in the middle. The CDR3 runs 17 residues. The germline V gene has CDR1 SGHDT and CDR2 YYEEEE. The CDR3 DNA reads as TGTGCCAGCAGCTCCCGCAGGGGAGAGGAGGGGGAACAGCCCCAGCATTTT. Its protein is CASSSRRGEEGEQPQHF.

The chain is built from TRBV10-1 and TRBJ2-2; 9 positions match TRBD1. The germline CDR1 and CDR2 sequences are WNHNN and SYGVQD (reference sequence). Trimming took 4 bases from V and 6 from J; bases not matched to a gene: 6. The CDR3 is 15 amino acids. CDR3 loop: CASSARQGVAGELFF. CDR3 coding DNA: TGCGCCAGCAGTGCGAGACAGGGGGTGGCCGGGGAGCTGTTTTTT.

The CDR3: CASSPTGSAGYTF. CDR3 DNA: TGTGCCAGCAGTCCTACAGGGTCTGCCGGCTACACCTTC. The chain has TRBV12-3 or TRBV12-4 and TRBJ1-2; TRBD1 is a possible D gene (6 bases). The CDR3 length is 13 residues. Trimming took off 5 bases at V and 8 bases at J, with 15 bases between the two ends.

The chain couples TRBV28 to TRBJ2-1; D might be TRBD2 (7 bases). CDR3 size: 15 residues. Germline V gene lookup returns CDR1 MDHEN and CDR2 SYDVKM. V lost 6 bases and J lost 6, with 18 bases in between. CDR3 amino acids: CASSTVGGQINEQFF. DNA for the CDR3: TGTGCCAGCAGCACCGTGGGGGGGCAGATCAATGAGCAGTTCTTC.